These 5 T cell receptor beta chains were all obtained from the same sample, sequenced in a study of control samples from healthy donors and cancer patients. Only in-frame clones appear in the TCRdb table, and some are missing; sequencing was by immunoSEQ multiplex PCR. The data contain approximately 130,000 clones, around nine tenths of them singletons. Input material: blood. The receptors shown here come from a man in his forties or fifties in good health.

The genes are TRBV6-5 and TRBJ1-1, with D possibly TRBD1 on 5 matching bases. The CDR3 contains 14 residues. The germline V and J ends were trimmed by 7 bases and 6 bases, with 18 bases remaining between them. Germline lookup yields CDR1 MNHEY and CDR2 SVGAGI. CDR3 amino acids: CASNPGRVQSEAFF. As DNA, the CDR3 is TGTGCCAGCAACCCAGGGAGGGTTCAGTCTGAAGCTTTCTTT.

The J gene is TRBJ2-3, the V gene TRBV11-2; D is unclear. Germline V gives CDR1 SGHAT, CDR2 FQNNGV. The CDR3 totals 13 residues. Trimming removed 1 base from V and 4 bases from J, with 6 bases in between. CDR3 nucleotide sequence: TGTGCCAGCAGCTTAGCGGGTCCAGATACGCAGTATTTT. This gives the protein CASSLAGPDTQYF.

The chain uses TRBV5-1 and TRBJ2-5; possible D gene TRBD2, 5 bases. V gave up 1 base and J gave up 5 bases, with 21 bases separating them. The CDR3 length is 17 residues. Per germline, CDR1 SGHRS and CDR2 YFSETQ. The CDR3 nucleotides read TGCGCCAGCAGCTTGTACGGGAACTCATTTAGTAGGGAGACCCAGTACTTC. This sequence encodes CASSLYGNSFSRETQYF.

The CDR3 is CASSLGGSRVRNIQYF. CDR3 in DNA: TGTGCCAGCAGCTTGGGGGGCAGTCGAGTTAGAAACATTCAGTACTTC. The V and J genes are TRBV5-4 and TRBJ2-4; possibly TRBD1 for D (5 bases). V was pared by 0 bases and J by 6 bases, with 16 bases between. The CDR3 totals 16 residues. Germline CDR1 and CDR2: SGHNT and YYREEE (reference sequence).

J is TRBJ2-7 and V is TRBV4-3; 10 bases map to TRBD2. The CDR3 sequence is 17 residues long. CDR1 and CDR2 from the germline V gene are LGHNA and YSLEER. Unmatched junction bases numbered 12, after V lost 4 bases and J lost 3 bases. This CDR3 is CASSPSGGASSYYEQYF. DNA of the CDR3: TGCGCCAGCAGCCCAAGCGGGGGGGCCTCTAGCTACTACGAGCAGTACTTC.